This T cell receptor beta chain is from a study of blood T cell repertoires in COVID-19. This table comes from immunoSEQ multiplex PCR, and its TCRdb copy is limited to in-frame clones, with some not included. The repertoire holds 270,000 or so clones, less than 95% seen once, with about 3% in the top ten. The sequence was collected from a man aged 35-49 years who had been exposed to COVID-19. The specimen was PBMCs or T cells enriched from blood (not recorded which).

CDR3 sequence: CASSFAITTTGENVLTF. The CDR3 nucleotides read TGTGCCAGCAGTTTTGCGATAACAACGACCGGGGAGAACGTCCTGACTTTC. The rearrangement uses TRBV28 and TRBJ2-6, with a weak D call TRBD2 (5 bases). The CDR3 totals 17 residues. V lost 3 bases and J lost 10, with 22 bases in between. Germline CDR1 and CDR2: MDHEN and SYDVKM.